These 2 T cell receptor beta chains came from one sample sequenced in a study of blood T cell repertoires in COVID-19. Profiled with immunoSEQ multiplex PCR; TCRdb holds only in-frame clones, not every one. The data hold around 280,000 clones, with roughly 86% observed a single time. Material for sequencing was peripheral blood. These receptors all stem from a woman under 40 with COVID-19, enrolled during active disease.

This clone showed up just once. The V gene is TRBV7-2, the J gene TRBJ2-5; D not resolved. CDR1 and CDR2 from the germline V gene are SGHTA and FQGNSA. V shed 1 base and J shed 5 bases, with 14 bases lying between them. This CDR3 has 15 residues. CDR3 sequence (DNA): TGTGCCAGCAGCTTAGTGCCCCTATATCCCGAGACCCAGTACTTC. Amino acid sequence: CASSLVPLYPETQYF.

The V call is TRBV20-1, the J call TRBJ1-1; 11 nucleotides match TRBD1. Germline V gives CDR1 DFQATT, CDR2 SNEGSKA (reference sequence). The length of the CDR3 is 15 residues. V lost 6 bases and J lost 10; bases outside the gene matches: 16. CDR3 sequence: CSASLGGQGVRGAFF. Written as DNA, the CDR3 is TGCAGTGCCAGTCTAGGGGGACAGGGGGTGAGAGGAGCTTTCTTT.